What follows are 21 T cell receptor beta chains derived from one specimen sequenced in a study of neurological immune-mediated disorders. TCRdb processed the 5' RACE reads anew with MiXCR; each CDR3 protein has one entry. The sample shows roughly 52,000 distinct CDR3 sequences, 3% to 4% of them seen only once. Sequencing was carried out using CD4+ T cells from blood. The receptors stem from a woman between 35 and 50 years old with multiple sclerosis.

This clonotype was seen repeatedly, ten times or more. The chain carries TRBV18 and TRBJ1-2; D is possibly TRBD1 (5 bases). Germline lookup yields CDR1 KGHSH and CDR2 LQKENI. The CDR3 extends over 13 amino acids. Trimming removed 3 bases at V and 7 bases at J, with 12 bases between. The CDR3 region is CASSPDSEGGYTF. The CDR3 bases are TGTGCCAGCTCACCCGACAGCGAGGGTGGCTACACCTTC.

This clonotype has at least ten counts. This chain uses TRBV20-1 with TRBJ1-1, with D perhaps matching TRBD1 (5 bases). This CDR3 has 13 residues. The ends were cut back, 3 bases at V and 6 bases at J, with 14 bases in the middle. CDR1 is DFQATT and CDR2 is SNEGSKA in the germline V gene (reference sequence). In DNA form, the CDR3 reads TGCAGTGCTAGTGTCCCGGGGGGGGCTGAAGCTTTCTTT. Translated: CSASVPGGAEAFF.

In its sample, this clonotype was seen many times. The gene calls are TRBV3-1 and TRBJ2-3; TRBD2 might be the D (7 bases). V lost 0 bases and J 3 bases, leaving 10 bases between the germline ends. The CDR3 runs 15 residues. The germline V gene has CDR1 LGHDT and CDR2 YNNKEL (reference sequence). The CDR3 sequence: CASSQERGGTDTQYF. The CDR3 nucleotides are TGTGCCAGCAGCCAAGAGAGGGGGGGAACAGATACGCAGTATTTT.

This clonotype was detected ten times or more. This chain connects TRBV25-1 to TRBJ1-6; D possibly corresponds to TRBD1 (6 bases). V lost 2 bases, J lost 5 bases, and 16 bases lay in between. CDR1 and CDR2 from the germline V gene are MGHDK and SYGVNS. CDR3 size: 17 residues. The CDR3 DNA sequence: TGTGCCAGCAGTGAAGGGGGGGGCGCTCACCATAATTCACCCCTCCACTTT. Protein sequence: CASSEGGGAHHNSPLHF. Full variable domain (rest looked up from reference TRBV25-1 and TRBJ1-6): EADIYQTPRYLVIGTGKKITLECSQTMGHDKMYWYQQDPGMELHLIHYSYGVNSTEKGDLSSESTVSRIRTEHFPLTLESARPSHTSQYLCASSEGGGAHHNSPLHFGNGTRLTVT.

This clonotype was seen at least ten times. This chain links TRBV18 with TRBJ1-1; possibly TRBD1 for D (5 bases). This CDR3 is 15 amino acids long. V dropped 3 bases and J dropped 1 base, with 12 bases sitting between them. Germline CDR1 KGHSH, CDR2 LQKENI. The CDR3 coding sequence is TGTGCCAGCTCACCGACCGGGACGGGGAACACTGAAGCTTTCTTT. Translated: CASSPTGTGNTEAFF.

This clonotype was recorded at least ten times. V is TRBV14 and J is TRBJ2-5; D not certain. This CDR3 spans 16 amino acids. CDR1 is SGHDN, CDR2 FVKESK, per germline. Trimming stripped 2 bases from V and 2 bases from J, with 15 bases between. This CDR3 is CASSQSLPLKQETQYF. Written as DNA, the CDR3 is TGTGCCAGCAGCCAATCTTTACCCCTCAAGCAAGAGACCCAGTACTTC.

This clonotype was counted between two and nine times. The chain employs TRBV12-3 or TRBV12-4 and TRBJ1-2; a weak D match, TRBD1 (6 bases). V was clipped by 4 bases and J by 8 bases, with 17 bases between them. CDR3 size: 14 residues. The CDR3 here is CASSSLVGAEGYTF. The CDR3 DNA reads as TGTGCCAGCAGTTCCCTTGTGGGGGCGGAAGGCTACACCTTC.

This clonotype came up many times. CDR3 loop: CASSLTDNEQFF. The CDR3 nucleotides are TGCGCCAGCAGCCTGACAGACAATGAGCAGTTCTTC. This chain connects TRBV5-1 to TRBJ2-1; TRBD1 is a possible D gene (5 bases). V was shortened by 4 bases and J by 5 bases, with 7 bases between the two germline ends. The CDR3 spans 12 residues. The V gene's germline CDR1 is SGHRS and CDR2 YFSETQ.

This clonotype was counted ten times or more. This chain connects TRBV7-7 to TRBJ2-1, with 7 nucleotides matching TRBD1. The V gene end was trimmed by 5 bases and the J gene end by 9 bases; junction bases not matched to a gene: 10. Per germline, CDR1 SSHAT and CDR2 FNYEAQ (reference sequence). The CDR3 extends over 14 amino acids. The CDR3 reads CASSLRQGSGEQFF. DNA for the CDR3: TGTGCCAGCAGCCTTCGACAGGGAAGCGGTGAGCAGTTCTTC. The full variable domain, with the rest looked up from reference TRBV7-7 and TRBJ2-1, is GAGVSQSPRYKVTKRGQDVTLRCDPISSHATLYWYQQALGQGPEFLTYFNYEAQPDKSGLPSDRFSAERPEGSISTLTIQRTEQRDSAMYRCASSLRQGSGEQFFGPGTRLTVL.

This clonotype was observed a handful of times. The gene calls are TRBV19 and TRBJ2-5; TRBD1 aligns across 8 bases. V shed 0 bases, J shed 2 bases, and the junction held 2 bases outside the gene matches. Germline assignment: CDR1 LNHDA and CDR2 SQIVND (reference sequence). The length of the CDR3 is 15 residues. CDR3 sequence: CASSIDYRGQETQYF. Written as DNA, the CDR3 is TGTGCCAGTAGTATAGATTACAGGGGGCAAGAGACCCAGTACTTC.

This clonotype was picked up many times. The V call is TRBV5-1, the J call TRBJ2-3, with D perhaps matching TRBD1 or TRBD2 (6 bases each). Germline assignment: CDR1 SGHRS and CDR2 YFSETQ. The CDR3 runs 14 residues. Between the trimmed V and J ends, which lost 4 bases and 4 bases, there was a span of 13 bases. In DNA, the CDR3 is TGCGCCAGCAGCCAGCCGGGGGCCCCAGATACGCAGTATTTT. Translating gives CASSQPGAPDTQYF.

There are many counts of this clonotype. The chain combines TRBV20-1 with TRBJ1-1, with 8 nucleotides matching TRBD1. The V gene's germline CDR1 is DFQATT and CDR2 SNEGSKA (reference sequence). V dropped 0 bases and J dropped 1; count of bases not matched to a gene: 7. The CDR3 consists of 16 residues. CDR3 region: CSARDLDRGQNTEAFF. The CDR3 DNA reads as TGCAGTGCTAGAGATCTTGACAGGGGTCAGAACACTGAAGCTTTCTTT.

At least ten counts were recorded for this clonotype. The chain has TRBV5-1 and TRBJ1-6; TRBD1 matches 7 bases. V lost 1 base, J lost 10 bases, and 8 bases stayed unmatched. The CDR3 runs 15 residues. The germline V gene encodes CDR1 SGHRS and CDR2 YFSETQ. The CDR3 bases are TGCGCCAGCAGCTTGATAGACAGGGAAGGATCACCCCTCCACTTT. The encoded protein is CASSLIDREGSPLHF.

This clonotype appeared many times. The chain recombines TRBV14 with TRBJ1-1, with D tentatively TRBD1 (6 bases). Trimming stripped 5 bases from V and 7 bases from J, with 20 bases between. There are 15 residues in the CDR3. Germline CDR1 is SGHDN and CDR2 is FVKESK. For the CDR3, the DNA is TGTGCCAGCAGCGAGCAGACAGGTTGGGAGAGTGAAGCTTTCTTT. As protein: CASSEQTGWESEAFF.

Comment on this clonotype: The junction and the germline gene differ at one end; a read error may be behind it. The chain links TRBV11-3 to TRBJ2-3; 7 bases agree with TRBD1. The CDR3 sequence is 15 residues long. Germline V gene sequence: CDR1 SGHNT, CDR2 YENEEA. CDR3 sequence (DNA): TGTACCAGCAGCCGACACAGGGGCTTATCAGATACGCAGTATTTT. Its protein is CTSSRHRGLSDTQYF.

The sample holds many counts of this clonotype. V usage is TRBV11-1 and J usage is TRBJ1-1; no clear D gene. V shed 5 bases and J shed 1 base, with 11 bases lying between them. The CDR3 consists of 14 residues. CDR1 is SGHAT, CDR2 FQDESV, per germline (reference sequence). CDR3 nucleotides: TGTGCCAGCAGCCCCCCATGGGCGAACACTGAAGCTTTCTTT. Translating it yields CASSPPWANTEAFF.

This clonotype was observed at least ten times. The chain couples TRBV9 to TRBJ1-5; 7 nucleotides agree with TRBD1. The CDR3 spans 14 residues. V dropped 4 bases and J dropped 6; count of bases not matched to a gene: 7. Germline V gene lookup returns CDR1 SGDLS and CDR2 YYNGEE. The CDR3 loop is CASSPGQEGQPQHF. The CDR3 nucleotides read TGTGCCAGCAGCCCCGGACAGGAAGGTCAGCCCCAGCATTTT.

This chain's CDR3 is CASSPGTCRNYGYTF. In DNA form, the CDR3 reads TGTGCCAGCAGCCCCGGGACATGTAGGAACTATGGCTACACCTTC. The genes are TRBV11-2 and TRBJ1-2, with D perhaps TRBD1 (6 bases). Trimming shortened V by 5 bases and J by 2 bases, and 15 bases separated the two germline ends. Germline V CDR1 and CDR2: SGHAT, FQNNGV. This CDR3 comprises 15 residues. The variable domain in full, with the rest retrieved from reference TRBV11-2 and TRBJ1-2, is EAGVAQSPRYKIIEKRQSVAFWCNPISGHATLYWYQQILGQGPKLLIQFQNNGVVDDSQLPKDRFSAERLKGVDSTLKIQPAKLEDSAVYLCASSPGTCRNYGYTFGSGTRLTVV.

This clonotype showed up many times. The rearrangement joins TRBV5-1 to TRBJ1-1, with a weak D call TRBD1 (5 bases). There are 16 residues in the CDR3. Germline V gene data show CDR1 as SGHRS and CDR2 as YFSETQ. Trimming pared 1 base from V and 8 bases from J, leaving 21 bases between. CDR3 sequence: CASSLTRVVGTEEAFF. The CDR3 DNA reads TGCGCCAGCAGCTTGACGAGGGTGGTAGGGACGGAAGAAGCTTTCTTT.

This clonotype was detected many times. V gene TRBV5-6 combines with J gene TRBJ1-1; D is possibly TRBD1 (6 bases). V was clipped by 4 bases and J by 0 bases, with 16 bases between them. The CDR3 loop spans 16 amino acids. Germline-derived CDR1 and CDR2 are SGHDT and YYEEEE. CDR3 sequence reads: CASSLRGQSMNTEAFF. CDR3 DNA sequence: TGTGCCAGCAGCCTCCGAGGACAGAGTATGAACACTGAAGCTTTCTTT.

There are many counts of this clonotype. The gene calls are TRBV12-3 or TRBV12-4 and TRBJ1-4; tentatively, D is TRBD1 (5 bases). This CDR3 spans 13 amino acids. V was cut by 8 bases and J by 8 bases, with 15 bases left in between. CDR3 residues: CASAVRGGEKLFF. In nucleotides, the CDR3 is TGTGCCAGCGCCGTTAGGGGCGGCGAAAAACTGTTTTTT.